This TCR beta chain was recorded in a study of blood T cell repertoires in COVID-19. The CDR3 length is 15 residues. Germline V CDR1 and CDR2: SGHTS, YDEGEE. The V segment lost 4 bases and the J segment 4 bases; nucleotides outside the gene matches: 6. Clones were read by immunoSEQ multiplex PCR, and TCRdb kept only the in-frame ones, dropping some. The sample has 200,000 to 300,000 clones; roughly 88% are singletons. Recruitment covered 20 to 25 US areas and drew participants whose ages spanned roughly 18 to 100 years. The TCR sequence derives from a woman aged 40-49 years with acute COVID-19. The sequenced material came from PBMCs or T cells enriched from blood (not recorded which). V usage is TRBV5-8 and J usage is TRBJ1-5; 9 bases match TRBD1. The CDR3 is CASSPGTGWNQPQHF. Written as DNA, the CDR3 is TGTGCCAGCAGCCCGGGGACAGGGTGGAATCAGCCCCAGCATTTT.